The subject of this entry is one TCR beta chain. The data were taken from a study of spatial heterogeneity in lung cancer. Time point defined: sample taken at primary tumor resection. Frozen PBMC, nontumor lung or tumor provided whole RNA, which was sequenced unsorted. Germline V lookup: CDR1 SQVTM, CDR2 ANQGSEA. The ends were cut back, 1 base at V and 7 bases at J, with 14 bases in the middle. The CDR3 totals 13 residues. TCRdb called the 5' RACE reads again in MiXCR, with one record for every CDR3 protein. The sample comprises under 100,000 distinct CDR3 sequences, over 8.5% of which are singletons, and about 7% rests with the top ten.

This chain connects TRBV29-1 to TRBJ2-7; D may be TRBD1 or TRBD2 (5 bases each). The sample consisted of PBMCs, taken at surgery. The TCR sequence derives from a male donor with early-stage non-small cell lung cancer. The CDR3: CSVEGTGPQEQYF. CDR3 DNA sequence: TGCAGCGTTGAAGGGACGGGACCTCAAGAGCAGTACTTC.